The 12 T cell receptor beta chains presented below share a single source sample, sequenced in a study of cytomegalovirus exposure and HLA in healthy donors. The PCR was carried out with 60 Vbeta primers and 13 Jbeta primers. Only in-frame clones appear in the TCRdb table, and some are missing; sequencing was by immunoSEQ multiplex PCR. The sample has 80,000 to 100,000 clones, more than 65% seen once; the top ten hold more than 15%. The sequencing input was PBMCs. The receptors here all came from a woman younger than 35 in good health and CMV-seropositive.

The chain has TRBV9 and TRBJ1-2, with 12 nucleotides matching TRBD1. J gave up 3 bases and V 4 bases, and 7 bases lay outside the gene matches. Germline CDR1 reads SGDLS; CDR2 reads YYNGEE. The CDR3 covers 16 residues. The CDR3 DNA sequence: TGTGCCAGCAGCTCTTCCCGGGACAGGGGGCACTATGGCTACACCTTC. Translated, it gives CASSSSRDRGHYGYTF.

This clone has just a few counts. The chain has TRBV25-1 and TRBJ1-3; D uncertain. Trimming took off 6 bases at V and 0 bases at J, with 12 bases between the two ends. This CDR3 has 15 amino acids. CDR1 MGHDK and CDR2 SYGVNS come from the germline V gene. For the CDR3, the DNA is TGTGCCAGCAGCACTCAAGCCTCCTCTGGAAACACCATATATTTT. Protein: CASSTQASSGNTIYF. Filled out from reference TRBV25-1 and TRBJ1-3, the complete variable domain reads EADIYQTPRYLVIGTGKKITLECSQTMGHDKMYWYQQDPGMELHLIHYSYGVNSTEKGDLSSESTVSRIRTEHFPLTLESARPSHTSQYLCASSTQASSGNTIYFGEGSWLTVV.

CDR3 in DNA: TGTGCCACCAGCAGAGATCGACAGCCTTACTACACCTTC. Translated, it gives CATSRDRQPYYTF. The V gene is TRBV15, the J gene TRBJ1-2; TRBD1 is a possible D gene (5 bases). The CDR3 has 13 amino acids. In germline, CDR1 is LNHNV, CDR2 YYDKDF (reference sequence). Trimming removed 0 bases from V and 10 bases from J, with 12 bases in between.

The chain couples TRBV15 to TRBJ2-7, with a tentative D call TRBD2 (6 bases). Trimming removed 6 bases at V and 2 bases at J, with 14 bases between. The length of the CDR3 is 14 residues. The germline CDR1 and CDR2 sequences are LNHNV and YYDKDF (reference sequence). CDR3 nucleotide sequence: TGTGCCACCAGGGATAGCGGTGCCACCTACGAGCAGTACTTC. Translated, it gives CATRDSGATYEQYF.

A remark on this clone: This likely comes from a read error, as the CDR3 has no conserved phenylalanine or tryptophan at its end. The DNA is omitted, as the CDR3 cannot be located on it reliably, and the CDR3 follows TCRdb's listing. This chain uses TRBV4-3 with TRBJ2-7; the listed D gene, TRBD2, was not tested against the DNA. CDR1 and CDR2 from the germline V gene are LGHNA and YSLEER. The CDR3 numbers 18 amino acids, ends counted. The CDR3 sequence: CASSQDLAGGLLSYEHYL.

This sequence joins TRBV4-2 and TRBJ2-3; 9 bases map to TRBD2. CDR3 length: 16 amino acids. The V segment lost 1 base and the J segment 4 bases; nucleotides outside the gene matches: 6. The germline V gene has CDR1 LGHNA and CDR2 YNFKEQ. For the CDR3, the DNA is TGTGCCAGCAGCCAAGGGCGGGAGGGCGGGGCAGATACGCAGTATTTT. It codes for CASSQGREGGADTQYF.

The chain carries TRBV6-6 and TRBJ1-3; D is possibly TRBD1 (5 bases). CDR3 size: 16 residues. Germline CDR1 and CDR2: MNHNY and SVGAGI (reference sequence). The V gene lost 0 bases and the J gene lost 4 bases, with 13 bases spanning the gap. CDR3 protein: CASSYSLQGTGNTIYF. In nucleotides, the CDR3 is TGTGCCAGCAGTTACTCGCTTCAGGGAACAGGAAACACCATATATTTT.

A word on this clone: The sample has other DNA sequences that encode this CDR3 too. The V call is TRBV7-9, the J call TRBJ2-3; no definite D call. The CDR3 has 14 residues. V was trimmed by 1 base and J by 2 bases, leaving 7 bases between them. Looked up from germline, CDR1 is SEHNR and CDR2 is FQNEAQ (reference sequence). The CDR3 coding sequence is TGTGCCAGCAGCTTAGGGCTTACCACAGATACGCAGTATTTT. This encodes CASSLGLTTDTQYF.

V and J are TRBV19 and TRBJ2-1, with D tentatively TRBD2 (5 bases). This CDR3 has 18 residues. Germline CDR1 and CDR2: LNHDA and SQIVND (reference sequence). V lost 5 bases and J lost 4, with 24 bases in between. The CDR3 nucleotides read TGTGCCAGTAGTCCACTGATGGGAGAACCGCGCATATACAATGAGCAGTTCTTC. As protein: CASSPLMGEPRIYNEQFF.

This chain links TRBV7-6 with TRBJ1-4; 7 nucleotides line up with TRBD1. Germline CDR1 is SGHVS and CDR2 is FNYEAQ. The CDR3 has 16 amino acids. V lost 1 base to trimming and J lost 4 bases; unmatched junction nucleotides: 6. CDR3 protein: CASSLEGTDYNEKLFF. CDR3 DNA sequence: TGTGCCAGCAGCTTAGAGGGGACAGACTATAATGAAAAACTGTTTTTT.

The count of this clone is one. At one end, the junction sequence differs from germline, possibly due to a read error. The CDR3 region has the DNA TGCGCCAGCAGCCAAGTGGGGTCGGGCGGGGTCTATGTCTACACCTTC. Translating it yields CASSQVGSGGVYVYTF. The chain carries TRBV4-3 and TRBJ1-2; D is uncertain. The CDR3 consists of 16 residues. Germline assignment: CDR1 LGHNA and CDR2 YSLEER.

Only a few counts were recorded for this clone. The genes are TRBV9 and TRBJ2-4; 8 nucleotides match TRBD1. The CDR3 is made up of 15 amino acids. V lost 4 bases, J lost 6 bases, and 9 bases stayed unmatched. The V gene's germline CDR1 is SGDLS and CDR2 YYNGEE. The chain's CDR3 is CASSTLSGGLNIQYF. The CDR3 nucleotides are TGTGCCAGCAGCACTCTCTCAGGGGGCTTAAACATTCAGTACTTC.